A selection of T cell receptor beta chains follows, all from one sample in a study of blood T cells in healthy people across ages. One entry per CDR3 protein results from TCRdb running MiXCR on the 5' RACE reads. Of about 780,000 distinct CDR3 sequences listed, more than 35% are singletons. Sequencing used blood. The receptors come from a man of 80 years or more in good health. The CDR3 runs from the conserved cysteine through the conserved F or W. A D gene is named only where the DNA matches it firmly. Expanded clones get a size class; other rows say once, few or many, or leave the size out.

abundance	v_gene	d_gene	j_gene	CDR3aa	CDR3nt
once	TRBV29-1	TRBD1	TRBJ1-2	CSVGGGTGGYTF	TGCAGCGTTGGGGGCGGGACAGGAGGCTACACCTTC
-	TRBV20-1	TRBD2	TRBJ2-5	CSLLAGFQGTQYF	TGCAGCTTACTAGCGGGATTTCAAGGGACCCAGTACTTC
-	TRBV5-1	-	TRBJ2-3	CASSLETSHTDTQYF	TGCGCCAGCAGCTTGGAGACAAGCCACACAGATACGCAGTATTTT
few	TRBV5-1	TRBD2	TRBJ2-7	CASSLDASGRAIAYEQYF	TGCGCCAGCAGCTTGGATGCTAGCGGGAGGGCCATTGCTTACGAGCAGTACTTC
many	TRBV7-9	TRBD1	TRBJ2-5	CASSFPTGWQETQYF	TGTGCCAGCAGTTTCCCGACAGGGTGGCAAGAGACCCAGTACTTC
few	TRBV12-3/TRBV12-4	-	TRBJ2-1	CASTLTTLNEQFF	TGTGCCAGCACCCTGACTACACTCAATGAGCAGTTCTTC
-	TRBV20-1	-	TRBJ1-2	CSARDGTSTRGYTF	TGCAGTGCTAGAGACGGGACCTCGACTAGGGGCTACACCTTC
-	TRBV29-1	-	TRBJ2-1	CSVRTNNYNEQFF	TGCAGCGTCCGGACTAACAACTACAATGAGCAGTTCTTC
-	TRBV11-1	-	TRBJ2-5	CASNKGTGPQETQYF	TGTGCCAGCAACAAAGGGACCGGTCCCCAAGAGACCCAGTACTTC
-	TRBV7-2	-	TRBJ2-5	CASRLDEETQYF	TGTGCCAGCAGGCTTGATGAAGAGACCCAGTACTTC
-	TRBV4-1	-	TRBJ2-5	CASSLIGSETQYF	TGCGCCAGCAGCCTAATTGGTAGCGAGACCCAGTACTTC
many	TRBV30	-	TRBJ1-5	CAWSKQGTDQPQHF	TGTGCCTGGAGCAAACAGGGTACCGATCAGCCCCAGCATTTT
-	TRBV4-1	-	TRBJ2-1	CASSQGQIEDSYNEQFF	TGCGCCAGCAGCCAAGGCCAGATTGAAGACTCCTACAATGAGCAGTTCTTC
-	TRBV28	-	TRBJ2-5	CASSLTQAAYNEQYF	TGTGCCAGCAGTTTAACTCAGGCCGCATACAATGAGCAGTACTTC
-	TRBV20-1	TRBD1	TRBJ1-4	CSARDDRDGEKLFF	TGCAGTGCTAGGGATGACAGGGATGGGGAAAAACTGTTTTTT
once	TRBV2	TRBD2	TRBJ2-5	CASSGERAGQETQYF	TGTGCCAGCAGCGGCGAGAGAGCGGGGCAAGAGACCCAGTACTTC
-	TRBV9	TRBD2	TRBJ2-3	CASSVESGTGYTQYF	TGTGCCAGCAGCGTAGAGAGCGGGACGGGTTATACGCAGTATTTT
-	TRBV2	TRBD2	TRBJ2-1	CASSEPSGRFNEQFF	TGTGCCAGCAGTGAACCTAGCGGGAGATTCAATGAGCAGTTCTTC
-	TRBV27	-	TRBJ2-1	CASSLATPRYYNEQFF	TGTGCCAGCAGTTTAGCTACACCACGTTACTACAATGAGCAGTTCTTC
-	TRBV7-9	TRBD2	TRBJ2-3	CASSLSSTSGSTDTQYF	TGTGCCAGCAGCTTAAGTTCGACTAGCGGGAGCACAGATACGCAGTATTTT
few	TRBV7-2	-	TRBJ2-5	CASSEIETQYF	TGTGCCAGCAGCGAAATAGAGACCCAGTACTTC
-	TRBV7-2	-	TRBJ2-7	CASSLGRHEQYF	TGTGCCAGCAGCTTGGGACGGCACGAGCAGTACTTC
few	TRBV14	TRBD2	TRBJ2-7	CASSQGAGSSYEQYF	TGTGCCAGCAGCCAAGGAGCGGGGAGCTCCTACGAGCAGTACTTC
-	TRBV20-1	TRBD2	TRBJ2-7	CSARAGETSGYNEQYF	TGCAGTGCTAGAGCGGGAGAGACTAGCGGATACAATGAGCAGTACTTC
-	TRBV29-1	-	TRBJ1-2	CSVVEQGNYGYTF	TGCAGCGTTGTGGAACAGGGAAACTATGGCTACACCTTC
few	TRBV11-2	TRBD1	TRBJ2-7	CASSELQGALAEQYF	TGTGCCAGCAGCGAATTACAGGGGGCGCTGGCCGAGCAGTACTTC
few	TRBV7-9	TRBD1	TRBJ2-7	CASSSPGQGAHEQYF	TGTGCCAGCAGCTCCCCGGGACAGGGGGCTCACGAGCAGTACTTC
-	TRBV20-1	TRBD1	TRBJ1-5	CSAEAPQGAGQPQHF	TGCAGTGCGGAAGCTCCACAGGGGGCTGGGCAGCCCCAGCATTTT
many	TRBV4-3	TRBD2	TRBJ2-1	CASSPGLAGELGEQFF	TGCGCCAGCAGCCCGGGACTAGCGGGTGAATTGGGGGAGCAGTTCTTC
few	TRBV28	-	TRBJ2-7	CASTQGGSYEQYF	TGTGCCAGCACCCAAGGTGGGTCCTACGAGCAGTACTTC
-	TRBV10-3	-	TRBJ2-1	CAISNSYDGQFF	TGTGCCATCAGTAACTCCTACGATGGGCAGTTCTTC
few	TRBV12-3/TRBV12-4	TRBD2	TRBJ2-7	CASSQNSGSNEQYF	TGTGCCAGCAGTCAGAATAGCGGGAGCAACGAGCAGTACTTC
few	TRBV6-1	-	TRBJ2-7	CASSGDRPYEQYF	TGTGCCAGCAGTGGGGACCGTCCCTACGAGCAGTACTTC
-	TRBV5-1	-	TRBJ2-6	CASSRNTGANVLTF	TGCGCCAGCAGCAGGAATACTGGGGCCAACGTCCTGACTTTC
-	TRBV6-6	-	TRBJ1-2	CASSSSPGGYGYTF	TGTGCCAGCAGCTCCTCCCCCGGGGGCTATGGCTACACCTTC
-	TRBV3-1	-	TRBJ2-1	CASSRERHGYNEQFF	TGTGCCAGCAGCCGGGAGCGTCACGGATACAATGAGCAGTTCTTC
-	TRBV20-1	TRBD2	TRBJ2-7	CSARGVAGGRPGYEQYF	TGCAGTGCTAGGGGGGTTGCTGGCGGGAGGCCGGGCTACGAGCAGTACTTC
-	TRBV10-3	-	TRBJ1-6	CAISVRDNSPLHF	TGTGCCATCAGTGTTAGAGATAATTCACCCCTCCACTTT
many	TRBV7-2	TRBD2	TRBJ2-1	CASSPGTSGRAEQFF	TGTGCCAGCAGCCCAGGGACTAGCGGGAGGGCTGAGCAGTTCTTC
-	TRBV29-1	TRBD2	TRBJ2-3	CSVEILAENTDTQYF	TGCAGCGTTGAAATCCTAGCGGAGAACACAGATACGCAGTATTTT
-	TRBV20-1	TRBD1	TRBJ1-5	CSAIPGQGDQPQHF	TGCAGTGCTATACCGGGACAGGGAGATCAGCCCCAGCATTTT
-	TRBV14	-	TRBJ2-1	CASSRPRSFRELDVEQFF	TGTGCCAGCAGCCGCCCCCGCAGCTTTCGGGAGCTAGACGTCGAGCAGTTCTTC
-	TRBV25-1	-	TRBJ1-2	CASSWAEANYGYTF	TGTGCCAGCAGTTGGGCAGAAGCTAACTATGGCTACACCTTC
few	TRBV29-1	TRBD2	TRBJ2-5	CSVGRRGGTAQETQYF	TGCAGCGTCGGGAGGCGTGGCGGGACGGCCCAAGAGACCCAGTACTTC
-	TRBV12-3/TRBV12-4	TRBD2	TRBJ2-7	CASSSLGTRLGEQYF	TGTGCCAGCAGTTCCCTTGGGACTAGGTTAGGCGAGCAGTACTTC
-	TRBV13	TRBD1	TRBJ2-5	CASSLGTGGAGTQYF	TGTGCCAGCAGCTTAGGGACAGGGGGCGCTGGGACCCAGTACTTC